Within the sample, the clone carrying this T cell receptor (beta chain) is medium-sized. This sample is drawn from a study of patients and donors after allogeneic stem cell transplantation. TCRdb ran MiXCR on the RT-PCR reads and lists one entry per CDR3 protein. The table records around 8,800 distinct CDR3 sequences, approximately 4.2% of them present only once. This CDR3 region has 14 residues. CDR1 and CDR2 from the germline V gene are DFQATT and SNEGSKA (reference sequence). Trimming pared 6 bases from V and 4 bases from J, leaving 16 bases between. The chain employs TRBV20-1 and TRBJ1-5; no firm D call. This receptor was obtained from a human donor who was either an allogeneic HSCT recipient or a stem cell or donor lymphocyte infusion donor (not recorded which). It is not recorded whose cells these are; they may come from a transplant donor. Sequenced material: blood, either unsorted or a sorted T cell fraction (not recorded which). Here the CDR3 reads CSAPPGRPNQPQHF. Written as DNA, the CDR3 is TGCAGTGCCCCCCCTGGCAGGCCTAATCAGCCCCAGCATTTT.